These 9 T cell receptor beta chains originate from one sample sequenced in a study of T cell repertoires in cytomegalovirus infection. TCRdb re-called the reads through MiXCR, storing one row per CDR3 protein. Of about 280,000 distinct CDR3 sequences detected, roughly a fifth appear once; the ten largest clones hold roughly a fifth. These TCRs are of unknown antigen specificity. Here the sequenced sample was cultured PBMCs, taken from culture after CMV antigen stimulation. The receptor set was obtained from a human donor in good health (CMV status not recorded). Some clones in this sample may be carry-over from other donors' samples.

V gene TRBV20-1 combines with J gene TRBJ2-3, with D possibly TRBD2 on 5 matching bases. The CDR3 consists of 16 residues. Germline CDR1 DFQATT, CDR2 SNEGSKA (reference sequence). V dropped 1 base and J dropped 2 bases, with 16 bases sitting between them. The DNA of the CDR3 is TGCAGTGCTAGAGCGGGTCGAGTAGCGCACACAGATACGCAGTATTTT. Translated: CSARAGRVAHTDTQYF.

This clonotype was observed at least ten times. The chain links TRBV7-2 to TRBJ1-1, with 11 positions matching TRBD1. CDR3 length: 17 residues. Trimming cost V 1 base and J 0 bases; bases outside gene matches: 4. The V gene's germline CDR1 is SGHTA and CDR2 FQGNSA. The DNA for the CDR3 is TGTGCCAGCAGCTTAGTTTCGGGACAGGGGGTGAACACTGAAGCTTTCTTT. It encodes CASSLVSGQGVNTEAFF.

The J gene is TRBJ2-7, the V gene TRBV6-5; a weak D match, TRBD2 (5 bases). Germline V gene sequence: CDR1 MNHEY, CDR2 SVGAGI. The CDR3 loop spans 13 amino acids. V was clipped by 10 bases and J by 3 bases, with 16 bases between them. The CDR3 bases are TGTGCCACCCGTTCAGCGGCCAACTACGAGCAGTACTTC. Protein product: CATRSAANYEQYF.

The chain employs TRBV6-2 or TRBV6-3 and TRBJ1-1; unclear D gene. This CDR3 spans 17 amino acids. Germline CDR1 MNHEY, CDR2 SVGEGT. V lost 0 bases to trimming and J lost 3 bases, with 17 bases between them. The CDR3, as DNA: TGTGCCAGCAGTTACTCGATCGTTGGCGAGGCGGACACTGAAGCTTTCTTT. It codes for CASSYSIVGEADTEAFF.

This clonotype has just a few counts. The V call is TRBV7-9, the J call TRBJ2-3; 9 positions match TRBD1. After removal of 3 bases from V and 2 bases from J, the junction contained 3 bases not matched to a gene. The CDR3 length is 15 residues. Per the germline V gene, CDR1 is SEHNR and CDR2 is FQNEAQ (reference sequence). The CDR3 DNA reads as TGTGCCAGCAGCTTCCGGGACAGGGACACAGATACGCAGTATTTT. Its protein is CASSFRDRDTDTQYF.

This clonotype was recorded a few times. The chain employs TRBV19 and TRBJ1-1, with 10 bases that match TRBD1. The CDR3 loop spans 16 amino acids. The germline CDR1 and CDR2 sequences are LNHDA and SQIVND (reference sequence). With 3 bases clipped from V and 4 bases from J, the junction kept 8 bases outside the gene matches. CDR3 nucleotide sequence: TGTGCCAGTAGTATCCCCGGGACAGGGGTGGGCACTGAAGCTTTCTTT. Its translation: CASSIPGTGVGTEAFF.

This clonotype was counted at least ten times. CDR3 DNA sequence: TGTGCCAGCAGCAAAGACCTATGGGACTCGAACACCGGGGAGCTGTTTTTT. It specifies CASSKDLWDSNTGELFF. This sequence joins TRBV7-2 and TRBJ2-2, with a tentative D call TRBD2 (6 bases). The V end was cut by 5 bases, the J end by 0 bases, with 16 bases between. Germline assignment: CDR1 SGHTA and CDR2 FQGNSA. The length of the CDR3 is 17 residues.

CDR3 nucleotide sequence: TGTGCCAGCAGCCAAGGACCGGGACTCCAATACGAGCAGTACTTC. It encodes CASSQGPGLQYEQYF. The chain employs TRBV3-1 and TRBJ2-7; possible D gene TRBD2, 6 bases. CDR3 length: 15 amino acids. Per the germline V gene, CDR1 is LGHDT and CDR2 is YNNKEL (reference sequence). Trimming stripped 1 base from V and 4 bases from J, with 14 bases between.

This clonotype was observed a single time. In DNA form, the CDR3 reads TGCAGTGCTAGAGTGAGGGGCGGCAACTATGGCTACACCTTC. Translated: CSARVRGGNYGYTF. The rearrangement uses TRBV20-1 and TRBJ1-2; D possibly corresponds to TRBD1 (5 bases). The CDR3 contains 14 residues. With 1 base removed from V and 2 bases from J, the gap between germline ends came to 11 bases. Germline V gives CDR1 DFQATT, CDR2 SNEGSKA (reference sequence).